This T cell receptor beta chain was sequenced for a study of OX40 agonist ivuxolimab in advanced cancers. Study in general: Hepatocellular carcinoma, melanoma, renal cell or head and neck cancer was diagnosed in the dose-escalation patients.

Generated by immunoSEQ multiplex PCR, the TCRdb table keeps only in-frame clones and is missing some. The table shows about 16,000 clones, with roughly 84% occurring only once. Autoimmune disease history or systemic immunosuppression was exclusionary. V was trimmed by 0 bases and J by 2 bases, leaving 11 bases between them. This CDR3 region has 16 residues. From germline, CDR1 is SGHVS and CDR2 FQNEAQ. A note on this clone: The antigen remains undetermined. Within the sample, other DNA sequences also encode this same CDR3.

Study-wide results and caveats: Blood T cells, both CD4+ and CD8+, expanded clonally by week 6 at 0.1 to 3.0 mg/kg.

The starting material was CD4+ or CD8+ T cells sorted from blood, obtained in a trial of the OX40 agonist ivuxolimab. This TCR came from an adult with an advanced solid tumor such as melanoma, head and neck, liver or kidney cancer. The chain couples TRBV7-8 to TRBJ1-5; D might be TRBD1 (5 bases). CDR3 DNA sequence: TGTGCCAGCAGCTTAGCGCCCGGGGGTCGCAATCAGCCCCAGCATTTT. Protein: CASSLAPGGRNQPQHF.